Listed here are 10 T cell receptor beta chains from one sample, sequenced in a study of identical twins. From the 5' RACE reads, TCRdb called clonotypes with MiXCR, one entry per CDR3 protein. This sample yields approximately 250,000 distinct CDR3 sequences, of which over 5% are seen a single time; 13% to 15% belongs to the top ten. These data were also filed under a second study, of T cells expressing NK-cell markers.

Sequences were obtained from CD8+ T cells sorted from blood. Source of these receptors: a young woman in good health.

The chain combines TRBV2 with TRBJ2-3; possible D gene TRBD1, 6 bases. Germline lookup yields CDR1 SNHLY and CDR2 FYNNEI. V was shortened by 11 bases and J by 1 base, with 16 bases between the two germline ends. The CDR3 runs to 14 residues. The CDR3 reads CALPRGGRTDTQYF. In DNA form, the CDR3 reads TGTGCCCTTCCCCGAGGGGGTCGCACAGATACGCAGTATTTT.

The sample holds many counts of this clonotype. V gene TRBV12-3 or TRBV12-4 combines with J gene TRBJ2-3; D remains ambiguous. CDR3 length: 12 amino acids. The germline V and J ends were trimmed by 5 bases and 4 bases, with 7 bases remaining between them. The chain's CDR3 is CASSSPPDTQYF. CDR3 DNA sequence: TGTGCCAGCAGTAGCCCGCCAGATACGCAGTATTTT.

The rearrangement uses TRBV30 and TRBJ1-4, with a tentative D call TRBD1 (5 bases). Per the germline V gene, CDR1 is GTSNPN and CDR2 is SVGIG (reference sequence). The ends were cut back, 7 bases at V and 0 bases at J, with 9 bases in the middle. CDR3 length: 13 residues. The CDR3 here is CASATATNEKLFF. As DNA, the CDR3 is TGTGCCTCCGCGACAGCAACTAATGAAAAACTGTTTTTT.

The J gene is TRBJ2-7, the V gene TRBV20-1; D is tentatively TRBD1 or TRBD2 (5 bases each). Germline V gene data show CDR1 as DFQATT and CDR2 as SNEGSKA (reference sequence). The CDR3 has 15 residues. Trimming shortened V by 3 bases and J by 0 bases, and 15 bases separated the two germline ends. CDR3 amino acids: CSARGVRAISYEQYF. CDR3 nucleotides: TGCAGTGCTAGGGGGGTCAGGGCAATCTCCTACGAGCAGTACTTC.

CDR3 region: CASSEAIRRGATNTEAFF. For the CDR3, the DNA is TGTGCCAGCAGTGAAGCGATAAGGAGGGGCGCAACGAACACTGAAGCTTTCTTT. The rearrangement links TRBV6-1 to TRBJ1-1; possibly TRBD1 for D (5 bases). CDR1 MNHNS and CDR2 SASEGT come from the germline V gene. The CDR3 sequence is 18 residues long. The V end was cut by 0 bases, the J end by 1 base, with 18 bases between.

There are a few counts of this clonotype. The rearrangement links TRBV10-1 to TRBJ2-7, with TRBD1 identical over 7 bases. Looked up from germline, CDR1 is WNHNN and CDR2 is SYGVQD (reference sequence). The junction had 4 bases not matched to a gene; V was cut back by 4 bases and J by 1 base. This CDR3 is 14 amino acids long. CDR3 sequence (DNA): TGCGCCAGCAGTGGGCCGGGACAGTCCTACGAGCAGTACTTC. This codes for CASSGPGQSYEQYF.

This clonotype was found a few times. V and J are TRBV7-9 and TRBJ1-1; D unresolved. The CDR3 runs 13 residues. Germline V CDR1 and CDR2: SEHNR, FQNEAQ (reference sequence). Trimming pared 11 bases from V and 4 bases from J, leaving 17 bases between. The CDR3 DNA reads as TGTGCCGGCCTAGAGACGCGGGTCACTGAAGCTTTCTTT. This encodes CAGLETRVTEAFF. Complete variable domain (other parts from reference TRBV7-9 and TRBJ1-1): DTGVSQNPRHKITKRGQNVTFRCDPISEHNRLYWYRQTLGQGPEFLTYFQNEAQLEKSRLLSDRFSAERPKGSFSTLEIQRTEQGDSAMYLCAGLETRVTEAFFGQGTRLTVV.

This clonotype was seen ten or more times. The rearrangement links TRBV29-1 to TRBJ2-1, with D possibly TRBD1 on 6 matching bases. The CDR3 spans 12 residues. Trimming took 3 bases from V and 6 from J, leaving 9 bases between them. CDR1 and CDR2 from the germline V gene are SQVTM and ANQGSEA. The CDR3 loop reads CSVDRGSNEQFF. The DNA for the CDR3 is TGCAGCGTTGATAGGGGGAGCAATGAGCAGTTCTTC.

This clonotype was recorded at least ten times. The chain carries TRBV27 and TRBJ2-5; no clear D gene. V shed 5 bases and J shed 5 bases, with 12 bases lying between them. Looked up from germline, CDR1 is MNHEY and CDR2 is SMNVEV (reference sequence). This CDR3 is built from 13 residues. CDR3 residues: CASSPKSWETQYF. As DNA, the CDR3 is TGTGCCAGCAGTCCCAAATCGTGGGAGACCCAGTACTTC.

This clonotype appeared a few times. CDR3 region: CASSLPDRAKNIQYF. CDR3 nucleotides: TGTGCCAGCAGTCTCCCGGACAGAGCCAAAAACATTCAGTACTTC. The chain employs TRBV6-4 and TRBJ2-4; D perhaps matches TRBD1 (6 bases). Germline loops: CDR1 MRHNA, CDR2 SNTAGT. CDR3 size: 15 residues. Trimming removed 5 bases from V and 0 bases from J, with 11 bases in between.